These T cell receptor beta chains were read from a single sample in a study of T cell changes during pregnancy in multiple sclerosis. The protocol was immunoSEQ multiplex PCR, while the TCRdb copy is restricted to in-frame clones and leaves out a portion. The table shows 30,000 or so clones, with 89% occurring only once. The source was CD8+ T cells from peripheral blood mononuclear cells, collected after pregnancy. These receptors all stem from a female donor with multiple sclerosis, enrolled in a pregnancy study. Each CDR3 is given with its conserved first and last residue. D genes are given only for firm matches. The size field is filled for only some rows; it gives once, few, many or a size class.

-	-	TRBJ2-1	TRBV12-5	TGTGCTAGTGCCCCCGCAGGCGGGATTAATGAGCAGTTCTTC	CASAPAGGINEQFF
TRBD2	-	TRBJ2-1	TRBV28	TGTGCCAGCAGTTTTTTCAGGCTAGCGGGAGGAGAAGGGACCTACAATGAGCAGTTCTTC	CASSFFRLAGGEGTYNEQFF
-	-	TRBJ2-7	TRBV7-6	TGTGCCAGCAGCTTTCCTCTTGACGAGCAGTACTTC	CASSFPLDEQYF
TRBD2	-	TRBJ2-2	TRBV7-9	TGTGCCAGCAGCTGGACTAGCGGGAGTCCGAACACCGGGGAGCTGTTTTTT	CASSWTSGSPNTGELFF
-	-	TRBJ1-2	TRBV25-1	TGTGCCAGCAGTGAATCAGAGCGGAACTATGGCTACACCTTC	CASSESERNYGYTF
TRBD2	-	TRBJ2-2	TRBV11-2	TGTGCCAGCAGCTCCTGGGTGACTAGCGGGGCCGGGTGGGAGCTGTTTTTT	CASSSWVTSGAGWELFF
TRBD1	-	TRBJ2-7	TRBV5-4	TGTGCCAGCAGCTTGGCCTCTAACAGGGGGCCCTACGAGCAGTACTTC	CASSLASNRGPYEQYF
TRBD1	-	TRBJ1-2	TRBV14	TGTGCCAGCAGCCAAGGACGGACAGGGGGTAAATTTAGGGGCTACACCTTC	CASSQGRTGGKFRGYTF
-	few	TRBJ2-7	TRBV7-2	TGTGCCAGCAGCTTAGACGCGGGCTCCTACGAGCAGTACTTC	CASSLDAGSYEQYF
TRBD2	-	TRBJ2-7	TRBV4-2	TGTGCCAGCAGCCAGGGACTAGCGGGGGAGGTCTACGAGCAGTACTTC	CASSQGLAGEVYEQYF
-	-	TRBJ1-1	TRBV27	TGTGCCAGCAGGAGTTTGGTGGACACTGAAGCTTTCTTT	CASRSLVDTEAFF
-	-	TRBJ2-1	TRBV19	TGTGCCAGTAGTATCTACAGGGATATATACAATGAGCAGTTCTTC	CASSIYRDIYNEQFF
-	-	TRBJ1-1	TRBV29-1	TGCAGCGTAAGGGACGGAGGGTCCCCTGAAGCTTTCTTT	CSVRDGGSPEAFF
TRBD1	-	TRBJ1-5	TRBV25-1	TGTGCCAGCAGTGGGGAGACAGGGGGTCTAAATCAGCCCCAGCATTTT	CASSGETGGLNQPQHF
-	-	TRBJ2-2	TRBV19	TGTGCCAGTAGTATTGGGTCTAGCCGAAACACCGGGGAGCTGTTTTTT	CASSIGSSRNTGELFF
-	-	TRBJ2-3	TRBV6-4	TGTGCCAGCAGTGACTCAACTACAGATACGCAGTATTTT	CASSDSTTDTQYF
-	-	TRBJ2-1	TRBV5-5	TGTGCCAGCAGCTTCACGAGGCCCAATGAGCAGTTCTTC	CASSFTRPNEQFF
TRBD2	-	TRBJ2-1	TRBV11-3	TGTGCCAGCAGCTCCTTACTAGCGTTAACCTACAATGAGCAGTTCTTC	CASSSLLALTYNEQFF
-	-	TRBJ2-5	TRBV7-2	TGTGCCAGCAGCTTAGAATTAGGCAGCGGTCGGGAGACCCAGTACTTC	CASSLELGSGRETQYF
TRBD1	once	TRBJ2-5	TRBV19	TGTGCCAGTAGTCGACGGGACAGGGGTTGGCAAGAGACCCAGTACTTC	CASSRRDRGWQETQYF
-	-	TRBJ2-7	TRBV21-1	TGTGCCAGCCCACTAGCGGGAGGGCCCTACGAGCAGTACTTC	CASPLAGGPYEQYF
-	-	TRBJ1-6	TRBV6-1	TGTGCCAGCAGTGAATTGGGGGCAGACTCACCCCTCCACTTT	CASSELGADSPLHF
-	-	TRBJ1-5	TRBV5-5	TGTGCCAGCAGCCCACGCGGGAGTTTTCAGCCCCAGCATTTT	CASSPRGSFQPQHF
TRBD2	-	TRBJ2-1	TRBV28	TGTGCCAGCAGTTTGCCCGGGACTAGTATCGGCAATGAGCAGTTCTTC	CASSLPGTSIGNEQFF
-	-	TRBJ1-5	TRBV16	TGTGCCAGCAGCCAATTTCTACAAGCGGAAAATCAGCCCCAGCATTTT	CASSQFLQAENQPQHF
-	-	TRBJ2-3	TRBV5-1	TGCGCCAGCAGCTTGGTGTACGGTACAGATACGCAGTATTTT	CASSLVYGTDTQYF